The next 6 T cell receptor beta chains were all read from a single sample in a study of PD-1 blockade in classical Hodgkin lymphoma. The table came from immunoSEQ multiplex PCR; TCRdb's copy has only in-frame clones and leaves some out. The table records roughly 29,000 clones, 80% to 95% of them present only once. Time point denoted: newly diagnosed, previously untreated cHL patient sample. What was sequenced was peripheral blood mononuclear cells (PBMCs). The receptors were sampled from a human donor with classical Hodgkin lymphoma.

The chain links TRBV10-3 to TRBJ2-7; tentative D call: TRBD1 (6 bases). V shed 2 bases and J shed 7 bases, with 15 bases lying between them. CDR3 size: 14 residues. CDR1 and CDR2 from the germline V gene are ENHRY and SYGVKD. CDR3 in amino acids: CAISEPGVWGEQYF. The CDR3 DNA sequence: TGTGCCATCAGTGAGCCAGGGGTTTGGGGGGAGCAGTACTTC.

J is TRBJ2-1 and V is TRBV19; TRBD1 matches at 9 bases. CDR1 LNHDA and CDR2 SQIVND come from the germline V gene (reference sequence). CDR3 length equals 13 residues. J was trimmed by 7 bases and V by 4 bases; bases with no gene match: 2. Written as DNA, the CDR3 is TGTGCCAGTAGTACCGGGACAGGGAATGAGCAGTTCTTC. As protein: CASSTGTGNEQFF.

V and J are TRBV4-3 and TRBJ2-1; D possibly uses TRBD1 or TRBD2 (7 bases each). The CDR3 is 16 residues long. The ends were cut back, 5 bases at V and 2 bases at J, with 16 bases in the middle. The V gene's germline CDR1 is LGHNA and CDR2 YSLEER. The CDR3 region has the DNA TGCGCCAGCAGCTCCCAGGGGGGACTAACCTACAATGAGCAGTTCTTC. It translates to CASSSQGGLTYNEQFF.

J is TRBJ1-5 and V is TRBV5-4; unclear D gene. In germline, CDR1 is SGHNT, CDR2 YYREEE (reference sequence). This CDR3 spans 12 amino acids. With 3 bases removed from V and 4 bases from J, the gap between germline ends came to 5 bases. CDR3 bases: TGTGCCAGCAGCTCAGAAAATCAGCCCCAGCATTTT. This codes for CASSSENQPQHF.

This clone appeared a few times. This rearrangement joins TRBV6-5 to TRBJ2-7; D possibly matches TRBD1 or TRBD2 (5 bases each). V gave up 0 bases and J gave up 2 bases, with 11 bases separating them. CDR1 and CDR2 (germline): MNHEY, SVGAGI. This CDR3 has 15 amino acids. CDR3 protein: CASSYSLGVAYEQYF. The DNA for the CDR3 is TGTGCCAGCAGTTACTCGCTGGGGGTGGCCTACGAGCAGTACTTC.

This rearrangement joins TRBV28 to TRBJ2-7, with 8 bases fitting TRBD2. Unmatched junction bases numbered 8, after V lost 5 bases and J lost 2 bases. CDR3 length: 15 residues. Germline-derived CDR1 and CDR2 are MDHEN and SYDVKM. DNA of the CDR3: TGTGCCAGCAGTGCAGCTATAGCGGGGACCTACGAGCAGTACTTC. Translation gives CASSAAIAGTYEQYF.